Listed here are 28 T cell receptor beta chains from one sample, sequenced in a study of blood T cell repertoires in COVID-19. TCRdb's table, derived via immunoSEQ multiplex PCR, lists solely in-frame clones and lacks some. In the table there are fewer than 25,000 clones, about 88% of which are singletons. The specimen sequenced was peripheral blood. These TCRs come from a man between 65 and 85 years old with acute or convalescent COVID-19.

This sequence joins TRBV18 and TRBJ1-3, with a possible D match to TRBD1 (6 bases). Germline-derived CDR1 and CDR2 are KGHSH and LQKENI. V lost 4 bases to trimming and J lost 4 bases, with 17 bases between them. The CDR3 runs to 16 residues. Written as DNA, the CDR3 is TGTGCCAGCTCACTACCGACAGGTTCGAAAGGAAACACCATATATTTT. This sequence encodes CASSLPTGSKGNTIYF.

J is TRBJ1-6 and V is TRBV7-2; D may be TRBD1 (5 bases). Germline assignment: CDR1 SGHTA and CDR2 FQGNSA. The V end lost 7 bases, the J end lost 3 bases, and 16 bases lay between the germline ends. This CDR3 comprises 16 residues. As DNA, the CDR3 is TGTGCCAGCAAACCGGGAGGGGCTAGCTATAATTCACCCCTCCACTTT. Encoded protein: CASKPGGASYNSPLHF.

This rearrangement joins TRBV7-2 to TRBJ1-4; 8 bases match TRBD1. The CDR3 is 15 residues long. The J segment lost 5 bases and the V segment lost 5 bases, leaving 7 bases of the junction unmatched. From germline, CDR1 is SGHTA and CDR2 FQGNSA. This chain's CDR3 is CASSRDRGRNEKLFF. For the CDR3, the DNA is TGTGCCAGCAGCCGCGACAGGGGCCGAAATGAAAAACTGTTTTTT.

The CDR3: CASSTGLAGGGETQYF. CDR3 bases: TGCGCCAGCAGCACCGGACTAGCGGGAGGGGGAGAGACCCAGTACTTC. This rearrangement joins TRBV5-1 to TRBJ2-5, with 15 nucleotides matching TRBD2. Germline trimming cut 4 bases from V and 4 bases from J; bases unmatched to any gene: 5. This CDR3 is 16 amino acids long. Germline values: CDR1 SGHRS, CDR2 YFSETQ.

This clone has only one observation. The CDR3 DNA is TGTGCCAGCAGTTACACGCCAGGGCTCGAGCAGTACTTC. Translating gives CASSYTPGLEQYF. The chain recombines TRBV6-2 or TRBV6-3 with TRBJ2-7; tentatively, D is TRBD1 (5 bases). Looked up from germline, CDR1 is MNHEY and CDR2 is SVGEGT. The CDR3 has 13 residues. V shed 2 bases and J shed 6 bases, with 11 bases lying between them.

This rearrangement joins TRBV30 to TRBJ1-5; D is undetermined. The V end lost 2 bases, the J end lost 6 bases, and 17 bases lay between the germline ends. The CDR3 runs 15 residues. Germline values: CDR1 GTSNPN, CDR2 SVGIG (reference sequence). Here the CDR3 reads CAWSSLSGLIQPQHF. The CDR3 DNA reads TGTGCCTGGAGTTCGTTGAGCGGCTTGATTCAGCCCCAGCATTTT.

The chain joins TRBV19 to TRBJ2-1; 12 bases map to TRBD2. The CDR3 contains 15 residues. J gave up 9 bases and V 4 bases, and 7 bases lay outside the gene matches. Germline V gene data show CDR1 as LNHDA and CDR2 as SQIVND (reference sequence). The CDR3: CASSTRRTSGAEQFF. Here the CDR3 DNA reads TGTGCCAGTAGTACCCGGAGGACTAGCGGGGCTGAGCAGTTCTTC.

Here the CDR3 reads CASSRQGALGQPQHF. The CDR3 bases are TGTGCCAGCAGCCGACAGGGGGCGCTTGGTCAGCCCCAGCATTTT. The chain combines TRBV6-5 with TRBJ1-5, with 10 bases identical to TRBD1. The CDR3 totals 15 residues. The V gene end was trimmed by 6 bases and the J gene end by 6 bases; junction bases not matched to a gene: 8. Germline values: CDR1 MNHEY, CDR2 SVGAGI.

This chain uses TRBV10-3 with TRBJ2-2; TRBD1 matches at 10 bases. With V trimmed by 6 bases and J by 7 bases, 5 bases remained unmatched. Germline V gene data show CDR1 as ENHRY and CDR2 as SYGVKD. This CDR3 contains 14 residues. CDR3 in DNA: TGTGCCATCAGGACGGACAGGGGGTTCGGGGAGCTGTTTTTT. Its translation is CAIRTDRGFGELFF.

V is TRBV27 and J is TRBJ1-1; a weak D match, TRBD1 (5 bases). Germline lookup yields CDR1 MNHEY and CDR2 SMNVEV (reference sequence). V dropped 3 bases and J dropped 0 bases, with 17 bases sitting between them. The CDR3 totals 17 residues. This CDR3 reads CASSFSPLRQLNTEAFF. The CDR3 region has the DNA TGTGCCAGCAGTTTTTCCCCACTTAGACAGTTGAACACTGAAGCTTTCTTT.

The chain carries TRBV2 and TRBJ1-2; 11 bases are a match to TRBD1. From germline, CDR1 is SNHLY and CDR2 FYNNEI. The CDR3 loop spans 16 amino acids. V lost 7 bases to trimming and J lost 4 bases; unmatched junction nucleotides: 11. In nucleotides, the CDR3 is TGTGCCAGCACTCCCAGGACAGGGGGCGCGAGCTATGGCTACACCTTC. Its translation is CASTPRTGGASYGYTF.

This chain joins TRBV2 and TRBJ2-1, with TRBD1 identical over 8 bases. CDR3 size: 16 residues. J was trimmed by 3 bases and V by 8 bases; bases with no gene match: 12. The germline V gene encodes CDR1 SNHLY and CDR2 FYNNEI. This chain's CDR3 is CASVLGTGGIYNEQFF. In DNA, the CDR3 is TGTGCCAGCGTTTTAGGCACAGGGGGAATCTACAATGAGCAGTTCTTC.

CDR3 region: CAWTGLSYNEQFF. For the CDR3, the DNA is TGTGCCTGGACAGGACTCTCCTACAATGAGCAGTTCTTC. The V gene is TRBV30, the J gene TRBJ2-1; D perhaps matches TRBD2 (5 bases). V was cut by 4 bases and J by 0 bases, with 7 bases left in between. CDR3 length equals 13 residues. CDR1 is GTSNPN, CDR2 SVGIG, per germline (reference sequence).

The rearrangement links TRBV5-8 to TRBJ2-5, with 8 positions matching TRBD1. Germline loops: CDR1 SGHTS, CDR2 YDEGEE. The CDR3 has 15 amino acids. J gave up 3 bases and V 4 bases, and 8 bases lay outside the gene matches. CDR3 protein: CASSLRTGKEETQYF. The CDR3 nucleotides read TGTGCCAGCAGCCTGAGGACAGGGAAAGAAGAGACCCAGTACTTC. Drawing the rest from reference TRBV5-8 and TRBJ2-5, the complete variable domain is EAGVTQSPTHLIKTRGQQATLRCSPISGHTSVYWYQQALGLGLQFLLWYDEGEERNRGNFPPRFSGRQFPNYSSELNVNALELEDSALYLCASSLRTGKEETQYFGPGTRLLVL.

The gene calls are TRBV10-2 and TRBJ2-1, with TRBD2 matching over 9 bases. The V segment lost 6 bases and the J segment 6 bases; nucleotides outside the gene matches: 0. Germline V gives CDR1 WSHSY, CDR2 SAAADI. This CDR3 has 12 residues. The chain's CDR3 is CASRTSGNEQFF. As DNA, the CDR3 is TGCGCCAGCAGGACTAGCGGCAATGAGCAGTTCTTC.

The V and J genes are TRBV7-8 and TRBJ2-1, with 11 bases matching TRBD2. After removal of 5 bases from V and 6 bases from J, the junction contained 18 bases not matched to a gene. Germline V gene lookup returns CDR1 SGHVS and CDR2 FQNEAQ. The CDR3 totals 19 residues. This CDR3 is CASSARIIAGGRGTNEQFF. In nucleotides, the CDR3 is TGTGCCAGCAGCGCCCGGATAATAGCGGGAGGGAGAGGGACCAATGAGCAGTTCTTC. The whole variable domain, filled in from reference TRBV7-8 and TRBJ2-1, reads GAGVSQSPRYKVAKRGQDVALRCDPISGHVSLFWYQQALGQGPEFLTYFQNEAQLDKSGLPSDRFFAERPEGSVSTLKIQRTQQEDSAVYLCASSARIIAGGRGTNEQFFGPGTRLTVL.

The chain joins TRBV18 to TRBJ2-6, with D tentatively TRBD2 (7 bases). Germline V gene lookup returns CDR1 KGHSH and CDR2 LQKENI. The V gene lost 2 bases and the J gene lost 2 bases, with 13 bases spanning the gap. The CDR3 extends over 17 amino acids. This CDR3 reads CASSPITGRAGANVLTF. The CDR3 DNA sequence: TGTGCCAGCTCACCAATAACAGGGAGGGCTGGGGCCAACGTCCTGACTTTC. The full variable domain, its missing parts supplied by reference TRBV18 and TRBJ2-6, is NAGVMQNPRHLVRRRGQEARLRCSPMKGHSHVYWYRQLPEEGLKFMVYLQKENIIDESGMPKERFSAEFPKEGPSILRIQQVVRGDSAAYFCASSPITGRAGANVLTFGAGSRLTVL.

The gene calls are TRBV5-4 and TRBJ2-2; 12 bases align to TRBD2. Trimming removed 5 bases from V and 1 base from J; junction bases left unmatched: 3. In germline, CDR1 is SGHNT, CDR2 YYREEE (reference sequence). The CDR3 spans 16 residues. The CDR3 bases are TGTGCCAGCAGTTCGGGACTAGCGGGGAACACCGGGGAGCTGTTTTTT. It encodes CASSSGLAGNTGELFF.

The V and J genes are TRBV18 and TRBJ1-5; D is uncertain. V shed 3 bases and J shed 2 bases, with 5 bases lying between them. The CDR3 loop spans 13 amino acids. From germline, CDR1 is KGHSH and CDR2 LQKENI. The CDR3 bases are TGTGCCAGCTCACCCGGTGGCAATCAGCCCCAGCATTTT. Protein product: CASSPGGNQPQHF.

This clone was seen a handful of times. The chain couples TRBV6-6 to TRBJ2-6; 9 bases map to TRBD2. The germline V gene encodes CDR1 MNHNY and CDR2 SVGAGI (reference sequence). The J segment lost 4 bases and the V segment lost 5 bases, leaving 12 bases of the junction unmatched. The CDR3 has 18 residues. CDR3 region: CASSHPSGVVAGANVLTF. The CDR3 DNA sequence: TGTGCCAGCAGTCATCCTAGCGGGGTGGTCGCCGGGGCCAACGTCCTGACTTTC.

The rearrangement links TRBV23-1 to TRBJ2-4, with TRBD1 as a possible D gene (6 bases). TRBV23-1 counts as an open reading frame of uncertain function. Trimming stripped 11 bases from V and 0 bases from J, with 14 bases between. The CDR3 covers 14 residues. Written as DNA, the CDR3 is TGCGCCCCGAAGACAGGACTAGCCAAAAACATTCAGTACTTC. Translation gives CAPKTGLAKNIQYF.

For the CDR3, the DNA is TGTGCCAGCAGCTTCCCAGGGGGCAGGAACACTGAAGCTTTCTTT. Protein product: CASSFPGGRNTEAFF. The chain uses TRBV5-4 and TRBJ1-1; TRBD1 matches 8 bases. Trimming removed 2 bases from V and 1 base from J; junction bases left unmatched: 4. CDR3 size: 15 residues. Germline loops: CDR1 SGHNT, CDR2 YYREEE (reference sequence).

In this sample, this clone turned up once. V and J are TRBV4-1 and TRBJ2-3; 7 nucleotides line up with TRBD2. The CDR3 length is 16 residues. The germline V gene encodes CDR1 MGHRA and CDR2 YSYEKL. Trimming cost V 0 bases and J 4 bases; bases outside gene matches: 7. CDR3 region: CASSQEWGGRADTQYF. The CDR3 nucleotides read TGCGCCAGCAGCCAAGAGTGGGGGGGGAGGGCAGATACGCAGTATTTT.

The J gene is TRBJ1-1, the V gene TRBV29-1; maybe TRBD1 (5 bases). In germline, CDR1 is SQVTM, CDR2 ANQGSEA. The V and J ends lost 6 bases and 0 bases respectively, with 14 bases between them. This CDR3 comprises 14 residues. CDR3 in DNA: TGCAGCGTGGGTTGGGGAGGGGTGAACACTGAAGCTTTCTTT. It encodes CSVGWGGVNTEAFF.

This clone was recorded only once. The chain uses TRBV7-9 and TRBJ2-7, with D possibly being TRBD2 (5 bases). This CDR3 has 12 amino acids. Germline V lookup: CDR1 SEHNR, CDR2 FQNEAQ (reference sequence). Trimming took off 5 bases at V and 3 bases at J, with 8 bases between the two ends. Here the CDR3 reads CASSQRDYEQYF. The CDR3 DNA is TGTGCCAGCAGCCAACGGGACTACGAGCAGTACTTC.

This chain uses TRBV6-1 with TRBJ2-5; TRBD1 matches 7 bases. The CDR3 has 15 amino acids. V trimming: 3 bases; J trimming: 4 bases; junction bases outside the gene matches: 8. CDR1 is MNHNS and CDR2 is SASEGT in the germline V gene. In DNA, the CDR3 is TGTGCCAGCAGTGACACCGGGACAGTCGGAGAGACCCAGTACTTC. Translated: CASSDTGTVGETQYF.

The rearrangement joins TRBV2 to TRBJ1-1, with D perhaps TRBD1 (5 bases). The V end lost 6 bases, the J end lost 0 bases, and 8 bases lay between the germline ends. The CDR3 extends over 13 amino acids. From germline, CDR1 is SNHLY and CDR2 FYNNEI. CDR3: CASSRAMNTEAFF. The CDR3 DNA reads TGTGCCAGCAGCAGGGCGATGAACACTGAAGCTTTCTTT.

The chain combines TRBV28 with TRBJ1-5, with D possibly being TRBD1 (5 bases). This CDR3 spans 14 amino acids. With 1 base removed from V and 10 bases from J, the gap between germline ends came to 14 bases. Per germline, CDR1 MDHEN and CDR2 SYDVKM. The CDR3 DNA reads TGTGCCAGCAGTTTATCCGCAGGGTTCAGCCCCCAGCATTTT. Its translation is CASSLSAGFSPQHF. Drawing the rest from reference TRBV28 and TRBJ1-5, the complete variable domain is DVKVTQSSRYLVKRTGEKVFLECVQDMDHENMFWYRQDPGLGLRLIYFSYDVKMKEKGDIPEGYSVSREKKERFSLILESASTNQTSMYLCASSLSAGFSPQHFGDGTRLSIL.